Presented here are 21 T cell receptor beta chains from one specimen sequenced in a study of persistence of HIV-infected CD4 T cells. Cells were stimulated with overlapping HIV-1 Gag 15-mer peptides. Memory cells lacking CD40L and CD69 with high CD45RO were sorted. This was the immunoSEQ version 4 assay in survey mode. Produced via immunoSEQ multiplex PCR; TCRdb's table is partial and in-frame only. The sample lists about 64,000 clones, approximately 75% occurring once. These receptors have no known antigen. The specimen was CD4+ T cells sorted from PBMCs after approximately 19-hour stimulation, collected from a patient who received antiretroviral therapy. These receptors were collected from an adult man with HIV who was CMV-seropositive.

In its sample, this clone was seen a few times. The CDR3 here is CASRLDMHGYTF. The CDR3 nucleotides read TGTGCCAGCCGGCTGGACATGCATGGCTACACCTTC. This rearrangement joins TRBV6-5 to TRBJ1-2; D is possibly TRBD1 (5 bases). This CDR3 is built from 12 residues. Trimming removed 8 bases from V and 6 bases from J, with 13 bases in between. The germline V gene has CDR1 MNHEY and CDR2 SVGAGI.

The chain has TRBV3-1 (or the pseudogene TRBV3-2) and TRBJ1-5; D is unresolved. The V and J ends lost 4 bases and 1 base respectively, with 8 bases between them. The CDR3 has 14 amino acids. The germline gives CDR1 LGHDT, CDR2 YNNKEL (reference sequence). The CDR3 coding sequence is TGTGCCAGCAGCCCCTCTATGAGCAATCAGCCCCAGCATTTT. It specifies CASSPSMSNQPQHF.

J is TRBJ1-1 and V is TRBV5-1; D might be TRBD1 (6 bases). Looked up from germline, CDR1 is SGHRS and CDR2 is YFSETQ. This CDR3 is 14 amino acids long. Trimming cost V 0 bases and J 1 base, with 7 bases left between them. The CDR3 DNA reads as TGCGCCAGCAGCTTGGAGACAGGGAACACTGAAGCTTTCTTT. Translated, it gives CASSLETGNTEAFF. Filled out from reference TRBV5-1 and TRBJ1-1, the complete variable domain reads KAGVTQTPRYLIKTRGQQVTLSCSPISGHRSVSWYQQTPGQGLQFLFEYFSETQRNKGNFPGRFSGRQFSNSRSEMNVSTLELGDSALYLCASSLETGNTEAFFGQGTRLTVV.

The rearrangement uses TRBV4-2 and TRBJ2-4; the match to TRBD2 covers 7 bases. Per the germline V gene, CDR1 is LGHNA and CDR2 is YNFKEQ. The CDR3 has 16 residues. The ends lost 4 bases at V and 6 bases at J; junction bases unmatched: 12. CDR3 nucleotide sequence: TGTGCCAGCAGCCCTATGGGGGGAGGGAAAGGAAACATTCAGTACTTC. It encodes CASSPMGGGKGNIQYF.

This clone appeared a few times. The chain has TRBV5-5 and TRBJ1-5; weak D call: TRBD1 (6 bases). Per germline, CDR1 SGHKS and CDR2 YYEKEE (reference sequence). V lost 4 bases to trimming and J lost 0 bases, with 11 bases between them. This CDR3 is 15 amino acids long. The DNA of the CDR3 is TGTGCCAGCAGCGAGACAGGTCATAGCAATCAGCCCCAGCATTTT. Protein product: CASSETGHSNQPQHF.

The rearrangement joins TRBV27 to TRBJ1-6; D remains ambiguous. Trimming removed 6 bases from V and 6 bases from J, with 12 bases in between. Germline V lookup: CDR1 MNHEY, CDR2 SMNVEV (reference sequence). This CDR3 is built from 14 residues. CDR3 residues: CASRKATVNSPLHF. As DNA, the CDR3 is TGTGCCAGCAGGAAAGCGACGGTTAATTCACCCCTCCACTTT.

The V call is TRBV6-5, the J call TRBJ1-2; D call uncertain. Germline V CDR1 and CDR2: MNHEY, SVGAGI. The ends were cut back, 0 bases at V and 4 bases at J, with 12 bases in the middle. CDR3 length: 15 residues. This CDR3 is CASSYSLGSAYGYTF. For the CDR3, the DNA is TGTGCCAGCAGTTACTCCCTGGGGAGTGCCTATGGCTACACCTTC.

The rearrangement uses TRBV6-1 and TRBJ1-2; a possible D gene is TRBD1 (6 bases). CDR1 and CDR2 (germline): MNHNS, SASEGT. V dropped 3 bases and J dropped 4 bases, with 15 bases sitting between them. The CDR3 is 15 amino acids. In DNA form, the CDR3 reads TGTGCCAGCAGTGATCGTAGGGGGATAGGCTATGGCTACACCTTC. This encodes CASSDRRGIGYGYTF.

This clone was recorded a few times. The gene calls are TRBV7-2 and TRBJ2-1, with 9 nucleotides matching TRBD2. The CDR3 totals 15 residues. CDR1 and CDR2 (germline): SGHTA, FQGNSA. V lost 3 bases and J lost 2; bases outside the gene matches: 2. The CDR3 protein is CASSLVAGAYNEQFF. The CDR3 DNA reads as TGTGCCAGCAGCTTGGTAGCGGGGGCCTACAATGAGCAGTTCTTC.

The rearrangement uses TRBV19 and TRBJ1-2, with no clear D. The CDR3 sequence is 14 residues long. Germline V gene data show CDR1 as LNHDA and CDR2 as SQIVND (reference sequence). Trimming left V 6 bases short and J 0 bases short, with 11 bases between. CDR3 sequence: CASRLDSTNYGYTF. The CDR3 DNA sequence: TGTGCCAGTAGGTTGGACTCAACTAACTATGGCTACACCTTC.

This chain joins TRBV2 and TRBJ1-1; D perhaps matches TRBD1 (6 bases). Germline loops: CDR1 SNHLY, CDR2 FYNNEI. Trimming cost V 2 bases and J 7 bases, with 14 bases left between them. The CDR3 loop spans 14 amino acids. This CDR3 reads CASSENDRSSEAFF. The DNA of the CDR3 is TGTGCCAGCAGTGAAAATGACAGGAGCAGTGAAGCTTTCTTT.

This chain joins TRBV10-2 and TRBJ1-2, with a possible D match to TRBD1 (6 bases). This CDR3 is 13 amino acids long. Germline CDR1 reads WSHSY; CDR2 reads SAAADI. The ends were cut back, 3 bases at V and 8 bases at J, with 13 bases in the middle. DNA for the CDR3: TGCGCCAGCAGTGACCAGGGGCTTGGAGGCTACACCTTC. This gives the protein CASSDQGLGGYTF.

CDR3 in amino acids: CASSLPPNTDTQYF. In nucleotides, the CDR3 is TGTGCCAGCAGCCTCCCCCCCAACACAGATACGCAGTATTTT. This chain links TRBV5-4 with TRBJ2-3, with D unresolved. Germline V gene sequence: CDR1 SGHNT, CDR2 YYREEE (reference sequence). The CDR3 contains 14 residues. V lost 4 bases and J lost 2, with 11 bases in between.

CDR3 in amino acids: CASRYTGRGVGYTF. CDR3 DNA: TGTGCCAGCAGGTATACGGGACGAGGAGTTGGCTACACCTTC. This chain uses TRBV2 with TRBJ1-2, with D tentatively TRBD1 (5 bases). The CDR3 covers 14 residues. Germline V lookup: CDR1 SNHLY, CDR2 FYNNEI. Trimming removed 6 bases at V and 7 bases at J, with 18 bases between.

This clone showed up just a few times. This chain links TRBV12-3 or TRBV12-4 with TRBJ2-2; D not certain. This CDR3 has 11 amino acids. Between the trimmed V and J ends, which lost 4 bases and 5 bases, there was a span of 2 bases. The CDR3 protein is CASSSTGELFF. The CDR3 nucleotides are TGTGCCAGCAGTTCGACCGGGGAGCTGTTTTTT.

The chain uses TRBV19 and TRBJ2-3; 8 nucleotides agree with TRBD1. The CDR3 contains 15 residues. V lost 6 bases and J lost 7; bases outside the gene matches: 12. Germline V gene lookup returns CDR1 LNHDA and CDR2 SQIVND (reference sequence). Written as DNA, the CDR3 is TGTGCCAGTAGGGAGGGACAGGTCGGCAGGCATACGCAGTATTTT. Amino acids: CASREGQVGRHTQYF.

This chain joins TRBV10-3 and TRBJ1-1; no firm D call. Germline lookup yields CDR1 ENHRY and CDR2 SYGVKD. V lost 5 bases, J lost 8 bases, and 21 bases lay in between. The CDR3 covers 15 residues. The CDR3 sequence is CAISNAGYSYMEAFF. CDR3 nucleotides: TGTGCCATCAGTAACGCGGGATACTCGTACATGGAAGCTTTCTTT.

For this clone: This sample includes further DNA sequences coding for the same CDR3. This chain connects TRBV3-1 (or the pseudogene TRBV3-2) to TRBJ1-3, with D uncertain. CDR3 size: 13 residues. The germline V gene encodes CDR1 LGHDT and CDR2 YNNKEL (reference sequence). Trimming left V 1 base short and J 1 base short, with 2 bases between. CDR3 amino acids: CASSQGSGNTIYF. The CDR3 bases are TGTGCCAGCAGCCAAGGTTCTGGAAACACCATATATTTT.

The genes are TRBV7-2 and TRBJ2-2; no clear D. The V end was cut by 2 bases, the J end by 4 bases, with 8 bases between. The CDR3 length is 14 residues. Per the germline V gene, CDR1 is SGHTA and CDR2 is FQGNSA. The CDR3: CASSLTQRTGELFF. The CDR3 DNA reads TGTGCCAGCAGCTTAACGCAGCGCACCGGGGAGCTGTTTTTT.

V gene TRBV11-2 combines with J gene TRBJ1-1, with unresolved D. V was clipped by 7 bases and J by 4 bases, with 16 bases between them. Germline V gene sequence: CDR1 SGHAT, CDR2 FQNNGV. CDR3 length: 14 residues. For the CDR3, the DNA is TGTGCCAGCAACGATTATCCGGGAGCCACTGAAGCTTTCTTT. Its protein product is CASNDYPGATEAFF.

This clone was found once. The chain carries TRBV6-5 and TRBJ1-6; unclear D gene. Per the germline V gene, CDR1 is MNHEY and CDR2 is SVGAGI. This CDR3 is built from 12 residues. V was pared by 7 bases and J by 8 bases, with 9 bases between. CDR3 nucleotides: TGTGCCAGCAACGGAACCCATTCACCCCTCCACTTT. The encoded protein is CASNGTHSPLHF.